Listed below are T cell receptor beta chains from one sample, sequenced in a study of vaccination effects on CD4 cells after COVID-19. Profiling relied on immunoSEQ multiplex PCR, and the TCRdb table lists in-frame clones only, not all of them. Of tens of thousands of clones listed, over 65% are singletons. Their antigen targets remain unknown. The sequencing used CD4+ T cells from PBMCs cultured with HCoV-NL63 spike peptides, collected before COVID-19 vaccination. These receptors originate from a human donor who received a COVID-19 vaccine. The CDR3 runs from the conserved cysteine through the conserved F or W. The D gene is left open where the match is weak. Clone sizes are given selectively: once, few, many, or a class where the clone is expanded.

CDR3aa | CDR3nt | len | v_gene | d_gene | j_gene | abundance
CASSFAGTGELFF | TGTGCCAGCAGCTTCGCAGGGACCGGGGAGCTGTTTTTT | 13 | TRBV7-8 | . | TRBJ2-2 | .
CASSEKRDSFGGTIYF | TGTGCCAGCAGTGAGAAGAGGGATTCCTTTGGGGGCACCATATATTTT | 16 | TRBV2 | . | TRBJ1-3 | .
CASSIGGSQETQYF | TGTGCCAGCTCAATCGGGGGGTCCCAAGAGACCCAGTACTTC | 14 | TRBV18 | TRBD2 | TRBJ2-5 | .
CASSRSGRSSSYNEQFF | TGTGCCAGCAGTCGTAGCGGGAGGTCGAGCTCCTACAATGAGCAGTTCTTC | 17 | TRBV25-1 | TRBD2 | TRBJ2-1 | .
CASSGTDRFDEKLFF | TGTGCCAGCAGCGGAACAGACAGGTTTGATGAAAAACTGTTTTTT | 15 | TRBV5-6 | . | TRBJ1-4 | .
CASSLEGHEQYF | TGTGCCAGCAGCTTAGAGGGTCACGAGCAGTACTTC | 12 | TRBV11-3 | . | TRBJ2-7 | .
CASSEETSGTDTQYF | TGTGCCAGCAGTGAAGAGACTAGCGGCACAGATACGCAGTATTTT | 15 | TRBV6-4 | TRBD2 | TRBJ2-3 | few
CASSPGGGSDTQYF | TGTGCCAGCTCACCGGGCGGGGGGTCAGATACGCAGTATTTT | 14 | TRBV18 | TRBD2 | TRBJ2-3 | .
CASSSGRLAGGPNEQFF | TGTGCCAGCAGCTCGGGAAGACTAGCGGGAGGGCCCAATGAGCAGTTCTTC | 17 | TRBV7-7 | TRBD2 | TRBJ2-1 | .
CASSESRLAGTNEQFF | TGCGCCAGCAGTGAGTCGAGGCTAGCGGGGACCAATGAGCAGTTCTTC | 16 | TRBV10-2 | TRBD2 | TRBJ2-1 | .
CASSSPGSSGRAYNEQFF | TGTGCCAGCAGTTCCCCCGGTTCTAGCGGGAGGGCCTACAATGAGCAGTTCTTC | 18 | TRBV6-2/TRBV6-3 | TRBD2 | TRBJ2-1 | .
CAITRESGNTIYF | TGTGCCATCACCCGGGAATCTGGAAACACCATATATTTT | 13 | TRBV10-3 | . | TRBJ1-3 | .
CASSTRPRRW | TGTGCCAGCAGCACCCGGCCCCGACGGTGG | 10 | TRBV21-1 | . | TRBJ2-7 | .
CASSPGQGAGGYTF | TGTGCCAGCAGCCCGGGACAGGGGGCAGGAGGCTACACCTTC | 14 | TRBV6-5 | TRBD1 | TRBJ1-2 | .
CSGREIWEGTDTQYF | TGCAGCGGCAGGGAAATCTGGGAGGGCACAGATACGCAGTATTTT | 15 | TRBV29-1 | . | TRBJ2-3 | .
CASSPGTGSTDTQYF | TGTGCCAGCAGCCCAGGGACAGGGAGCACAGATACGCAGTATTTT | 15 | TRBV7-7 | TRBD1 | TRBJ2-3 | .
CASSLDLPGTSTDTQYF | TGTGCCAGCAGCTTAGATCTGCCCGGAACTAGCACAGATACGCAGTATTTT | 17 | TRBV11-2 | . | TRBJ2-3 | .
CASSLASARGSETQYF | TGTGCCAGCAGCTTGGCTAGCGCTCGTGGTTCAGAGACCCAGTACTTC | 16 | TRBV11-2 | . | TRBJ2-5 | .
CASSTGISADTQYF | TGCGCCAGCAGCACGGGGATAAGTGCAGATACGCAGTATTTT | 14 | TRBV5-1 | . | TRBJ2-3 | .
CASSPGLAGVDTQYF | TGTGCCAGCAGTCCCGGACTAGCGGGAGTTGATACGCAGTATTTT | 15 | TRBV2 | TRBD2 | TRBJ2-3 | .
CASTLPGSDEQYF | TGTGCCAGCACCCTACCGGGTAGCGACGAGCAGTACTTC | 13 | TRBV6-1 | . | TRBJ2-7 | .
CASSLRADQGLGYTF | TGCGCCAGCAGCCTCAGGGCAGATCAGGGGTTAGGCTACACCTTC | 15 | TRBV5-1 | . | TRBJ1-2 | .
CASSSISTEAFF | TGTGCCAGCAGCTCAATAAGCACTGAAGCTTTCTTT | 12 | TRBV11-2 | . | TRBJ1-1 | .
CASSLRDNALSGANVLTF | TGTGCCAGCAGCTTGAGGGACAATGCCCTCTCTGGGGCCAACGTCCTGACTTTC | 18 | TRBV13 | . | TRBJ2-6 | .
CASSLVGLGQETQYF | TGTGCCAGCAGCTTAGTCGGCCTCGGACAAGAGACCCAGTACTTC | 15 | TRBV7-9 | . | TRBJ2-5 | .
CASSRNRGGLVEKLFF | TGTGCCAGCAGCAGAAACAGGGGAGGACTGGTTGAAAAACTGTTTTTT | 16 | TRBV5-8 | TRBD1 | TRBJ1-4 | .
CAWSVRGLDYNEQFF | TGTGCCTGGAGTGTACGGGGGTTAGACTACAATGAGCAGTTCTTC | 15 | TRBV30 | . | TRBJ2-1 | once
CASRDGGNTDTQYF | TGTGCCAGCAGAGACGGGGGAAACACAGATACGCAGTATTTT | 14 | TRBV2 | . | TRBJ2-3 | .
CASSPLASADTDTQYF | TGTGCCAGCTCACCGCTAGCGTCAGCGGACACAGATACGCAGTATTTT | 16 | TRBV18 | . | TRBJ2-3 | .
CATSGRTGGYLGELFF | TGTGCCACCAGCGGTAGGACAGGGGGATACCTCGGGGAGCTGTTTTTT | 16 | TRBV15 | TRBD1 | TRBJ2-2 | .
CASSLPGRNYGYTF | TGTGCCAGCAGCTTACCGGGCCGCAACTATGGCTACACCTTC | 14 | TRBV5-8 | . | TRBJ1-2 | .
CASMGRRVPDTQYF | TGTGCCAGCATGGGTAGGCGGGTACCAGATACGCAGTATTTT | 14 | TRBV28 | . | TRBJ2-3 | .
CASSDTDTQYF | TGTGCCAGCAGCGACACAGATACGCAGTATTTT | 11 | TRBV7-9 | . | TRBJ2-3 | .
CASSPRGPEAFF | TGTGCCAGCTCGCCCAGGGGGCCTGAAGCTTTCTTT | 12 | TRBV18 | TRBD1 | TRBJ1-1 | .
CASSLAGISSYNSPLHF | TGCGCCAGCAGCTTGGCAGGGATAAGCTCCTATAATTCACCCCTCCACTTT | 17 | TRBV5-1 | . | TRBJ1-6 | .
CASSKDRENQPQHF | TGTGCCAGTAGTAAGGACAGGGAAAATCAGCCCCAGCATTTT | 14 | TRBV19 | TRBD1 | TRBJ1-5 | .
CASSPGRTVATDTQYF | TGTGCCAGCAGCCCAGGCCGGACTGTCGCCACAGATACGCAGTATTTT | 16 | TRBV7-7 | . | TRBJ2-3 | few
CASSLEALSYEQYF | TGTGCCAGCAGCTTAGAGGCACTATCCTACGAGCAGTACTTC | 14 | TRBV11-2 | . | TRBJ2-7 | .
CASSFLDRGLRNTIYF | TGTGCCAGCAGCTTTCTGGACAGGGGGCTTAGAAACACCATATATTTT | 16 | TRBV7-6 | TRBD1 | TRBJ1-3 | .
CASSEVQGGSGYTF | TGTGCCAGCAGTGAAGTACAGGGCGGGTCTGGCTACACCTTC | 14 | TRBV6-1 | . | TRBJ1-2 | .
CASSLAGTGVSEQYF | TGTGCCAGCAGCTTAGCGGGGACAGGGGTAAGCGAGCAGTACTTC | 15 | TRBV7-2 | TRBD1 | TRBJ2-7 | .
CASSLRQGIYEQYF | TGTGCCAGCAGCCTCAGACAGGGGATTTACGAGCAGTACTTC | 14 | TRBV27 | TRBD1 | TRBJ2-7 | .
CASSFFAGGVPYGYTF | TGTGCCAGCAGTTTTTTCGCGGGGGGGGTCCCCTATGGCTACACCTTC | 16 | TRBV6-5 | . | TRBJ1-2 | once